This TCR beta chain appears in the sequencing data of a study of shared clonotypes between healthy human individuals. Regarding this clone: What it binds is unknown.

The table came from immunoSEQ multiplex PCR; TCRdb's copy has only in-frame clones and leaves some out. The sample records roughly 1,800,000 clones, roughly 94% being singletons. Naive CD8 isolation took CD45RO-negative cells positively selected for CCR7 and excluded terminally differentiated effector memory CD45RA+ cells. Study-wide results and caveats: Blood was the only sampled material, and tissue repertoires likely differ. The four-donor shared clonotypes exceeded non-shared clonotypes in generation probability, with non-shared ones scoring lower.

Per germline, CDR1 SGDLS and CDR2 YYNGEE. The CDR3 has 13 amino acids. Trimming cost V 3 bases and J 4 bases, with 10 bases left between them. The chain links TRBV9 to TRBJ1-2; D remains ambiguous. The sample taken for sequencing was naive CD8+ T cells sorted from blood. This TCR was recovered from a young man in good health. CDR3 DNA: TGTGCCAGCAGCGCATCAGCCAGCTATGGCTACACCTTC. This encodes CASSASASYGYTF.